Each of the 25 T cell receptor beta chains below was sequenced from the same sample in a study of CD8+ T cells in alopecia areata. RNA extraction was followed by reverse transcription into cDNA, which acted as the sequencing template. The data were produced by immunoSEQ multiplex PCR, yet TCRdb's version contains in-frame clones alone and is incomplete. The sample carries more than 130,000 clones, about four fifths recorded once. Treatment of the sample: oral pan-JAK inhibitor, 5-10 mg twice daily. The specimen comprised CD8+ T cells sorted from blood, sampled at week 4, from a patient treated with tofacitinib. These receptors were taken from a human donor with alopecia areata.

The chain has TRBV5-6 and TRBJ2-4; 12 nucleotides align to TRBD1. Germline CDR1 and CDR2: SGHDT and YYEEEE. The trim removed 1 base at V and 2 bases at J, leaving 4 bases unmatched. The CDR3 is 17 residues long. The CDR3 here is CASSLIGTGGPKNIQYF. The CDR3 DNA sequence: TGTGCCAGCAGCTTGATTGGGACAGGGGGCCCCAAAAACATTCAGTACTTC.

This chain uses TRBV7-2 with TRBJ2-7, with TRBD1 identical over 7 bases. The CDR3 contains 15 residues. V was clipped by 1 base and J by 11 bases; unmatched bases: 14. CDR1 is SGHTA and CDR2 is FQGNSA in the germline V gene. The CDR3 sequence is CASSLERNTGAVKYF. CDR3 coding DNA: TGTGCCAGCAGCTTAGAGCGGAATACAGGGGCTGTGAAGTACTTC. Filled out from reference TRBV7-2 and TRBJ2-7, the complete variable domain reads GAGVSQSPSNKVTEKGKDVELRCDPISGHTALYWYRQSLGQGLEFLIYFQGNSAPDKSGLPSDRFSAERTGGSVSTLTIQRTQQEDSAVYLCASSLERNTGAVKYFGPGTRLTVT.

V usage is TRBV25-1 and J usage is TRBJ1-1; D ambiguous. Germline values: CDR1 MGHDK, CDR2 SYGVNS. The CDR3 has 13 amino acids. V lost 7 bases and J 0 bases, leaving 9 bases between the germline ends. CDR3 residues: CASNRGLNTEAFF. For the CDR3, the DNA is TGTGCCAGCAACCGAGGGTTGAACACTGAAGCTTTCTTT. Looking up the rest from reference TRBV25-1 and TRBJ1-1 gives the full variable domain: EADIYQTPRYLVIGTGKKITLECSQTMGHDKMYWYQQDPGMELHLIHYSYGVNSTEKGDLSSESTVSRIRTEHFPLTLESARPSHTSQYLCASNRGLNTEAFFGQGTRLTVV.

This clone was seen a few times. This chain joins TRBV10-3 and TRBJ1-6; D not resolved. The CDR3 totals 12 residues. Germline CDR1 is ENHRY and CDR2 is SYGVKD. The ends were cut back, 6 bases at V and 6 bases at J, with 6 bases in the middle. Written as DNA, the CDR3 is TGTGCCATCAGGGTAATTAATTCACCCCTCCACTTT. Translated: CAIRVINSPLHF.

The V and J genes are TRBV4-2 and TRBJ2-3; 8 bases are shared with TRBD2. CDR3 size: 16 residues. Trimming at V came to 4 bases and at J to 2 bases, leaving 8 bases not matched to a gene. CDR1 is LGHNA, CDR2 YNFKEQ, per germline. CDR3 coding DNA: TGTGCCAGCAGCCCACTTAGCGGGGAGCCCACAGATACGCAGTATTTT. Amino acids: CASSPLSGEPTDTQYF.

This clone has a handful of counts. The rearrangement joins TRBV10-3 to TRBJ2-7; 7 bases fit TRBD1. Germline lookup yields CDR1 ENHRY and CDR2 SYGVKD. V lost 3 bases and J lost 2; bases outside the gene matches: 7. This CDR3 is 15 amino acids long. The CDR3 spells CAISEQVTGTYEQYF. Here the CDR3 DNA reads TGTGCCATCAGTGAACAAGTGACAGGGACCTACGAGCAGTACTTC.

The rearrangement uses TRBV23-1 and TRBJ1-6; D unresolved. TRBV23-1 is an ORF for which the function is uncertain. Trimming pared 5 bases from V and 5 bases from J, leaving 7 bases between. CDR3 length: 13 residues. In DNA, the CDR3 is TGCGCCAGCAGTATTACAAATAATTCACCCCTCCACTTT. Protein sequence: CASSITNNSPLHF.

V usage is TRBV29-1 and J usage is TRBJ2-1; no reliable D call. CDR1 is SQVTM, CDR2 ANQGSEA, per germline. The ends were cut back, 2 bases at V and 9 bases at J, with 5 bases in the middle. The CDR3 contains 10 residues. The CDR3 loop reads CSVEHPEQFF. CDR3 bases: TGCAGCGTTGAACACCCTGAGCAGTTCTTC.

This chain connects TRBV7-2 to TRBJ2-7; TRBD2 aligns across 11 bases. CDR1 and CDR2 (germline): SGHTA, FQGNSA. The CDR3 loop spans 16 amino acids. V trimming: 6 bases; J trimming: 4 bases; junction bases outside the gene matches: 11. CDR3 DNA: TGTGCCAGCAGGGACCCGACTAGCGGGGTTACGTACGAGCAGTACTTC. Protein product: CASRDPTSGVTYEQYF.

The V and J genes are TRBV4-1 and TRBJ2-5; a weak D match, TRBD2 (7 bases). V was pared by 3 bases and J by 5 bases, with 16 bases between. This CDR3 region has 15 residues. Germline values: CDR1 MGHRA, CDR2 YSYEKL. The DNA for the CDR3 is TGCGCCAGCAGCCACCAAGGGGGGGGCGGGGAGACCCAGTACTTC. It is translated as CASSHQGGGGETQYF.

The J gene is TRBJ2-5, the V gene TRBV7-9, with 15 positions matching TRBD2. With 4 bases clipped from V and 5 bases from J, the junction kept 11 bases outside the gene matches. CDR3 length: 18 amino acids. Per germline, CDR1 SEHNR and CDR2 FQNEAQ (reference sequence). CDR3 sequence reads: CASSSRTSGGALEETQYF. CDR3 in DNA: TGTGCCAGCAGCTCGAGGACTAGCGGGGGGGCCTTAGAGGAGACCCAGTACTTC. Full variable domain (missing parts from reference TRBV7-9 and TRBJ2-5): DTGVSQNPRHKITKRGQNVTFRCDPISEHNRLYWYRQTLGQGPEFLTYFQNEAQLEKSRLLSDRFSAERPKGSFSTLEIQRTEQGDSAMYLCASSSRTSGGALEETQYFGPGTRLLVL.

On this clone: Other DNA sequences of this sample code for an identical CDR3. The chain links TRBV2 to TRBJ2-7; no clear D gene. V was pared by 6 bases and J by 0 bases, with 9 bases between. CDR1 is SNHLY and CDR2 is FYNNEI in the germline V gene. The CDR3 is 13 residues long. DNA for the CDR3: TGTGCCAGCAGCCCCCCGAGCTCCTACGAGCAGTACTTC. Its translation: CASSPPSSYEQYF.

The chain uses TRBV27 and TRBJ2-1; maybe TRBD2 (6 bases). The germline V gene encodes CDR1 MNHEY and CDR2 SMNVEV (reference sequence). Trimming took off 6 bases at V and 9 bases at J, with 12 bases between the two ends. This CDR3 is 12 amino acids long. CDR3 amino acids: CASRNGGGEQFF. The CDR3 DNA reads TGTGCCAGCAGGAACGGGGGTGGTGAGCAGTTCTTC.

The genes are TRBV6-6 and TRBJ1-5, with D unclear. The CDR3 contains 12 residues. The germline V gene has CDR1 MNHNY and CDR2 SVGAGI (reference sequence). Trimming shortened V by 11 bases and J by 1 base, and 9 bases separated the two germline ends. Here the CDR3 reads CAAQESNQPQHF. The CDR3 DNA reads as TGTGCCGCCCAGGAAAGCAATCAGCCCCAGCATTTT.

The chain links TRBV4-1 to TRBJ2-7; D uncertain. This CDR3 comprises 15 residues. V lost 0 bases, J lost 4 bases, and 13 bases lay in between. Per the germline V gene, CDR1 is MGHRA and CDR2 is YSYEKL. CDR3 in amino acids: CASSQEGFQAYEQYF. CDR3 coding DNA: TGCGCCAGCAGCCAAGAGGGATTTCAGGCTTACGAGCAGTACTTC.

The rearrangement links TRBV19 to TRBJ2-1; no clear D gene. CDR3 length: 11 amino acids. V shed 3 bases and J shed 10 bases, with 7 bases lying between them. Germline V gene sequence: CDR1 LNHDA, CDR2 SQIVND (reference sequence). This CDR3 is CASSIGTEQFF. DNA of the CDR3: TGTGCCAGTAGTATTGGAACGGAGCAGTTCTTC.

The rearrangement uses TRBV6-5 and TRBJ1-1; D unresolved. Germline lookup yields CDR1 MNHEY and CDR2 SVGAGI. V lost 5 bases, J lost 6 bases, and 16 bases lay in between. The CDR3 is 14 residues long. The CDR3 here is CASSEVDGLAEAFF. The CDR3 region has the DNA TGTGCCAGCAGTGAGGTTGATGGTCTTGCTGAAGCTTTCTTT.

The chain is built from TRBV13 and TRBJ2-1; D could derive from TRBD1 or TRBD2 (5 bases each). V dropped 1 base and J dropped 8 bases, with 9 bases sitting between them. The CDR3 consists of 13 residues. Per the germline V gene, CDR1 is PRHDT and CDR2 is FYEKMQ (reference sequence). The CDR3 coding sequence is TGTGCCAGCAGCTTAGAAGGGACCGATGAGCAGTTCTTC. This sequence encodes CASSLEGTDEQFF.

The chain has TRBV2 and TRBJ2-3; possibly TRBD2 for D (5 bases). The CDR3 loop spans 17 amino acids. From germline, CDR1 is SNHLY and CDR2 FYNNEI. The germline V and J ends were trimmed by 4 bases and 0 bases, with 17 bases remaining between them. The CDR3 region is CASSGGQHLSSTDTQYF. In nucleotides, the CDR3 is TGTGCCAGCAGTGGAGGGCAGCACTTATCTAGCACAGATACGCAGTATTTT. Full variable domain (rest looked up from reference TRBV2 and TRBJ2-3): EPEVTQTPSHQVTQMGQEVILRCVPISNHLYFYWYRQILGQKVEFLVSFYNNEISEKSEIFDDQFSVERPDGSNFTLKIRSTKLEDSAMYFCASSGGQHLSSTDTQYFGPGTRLTVL.

This clone was recorded only once. The same CDR3 is also encoded by other DNA sequences in this sample. This chain uses TRBV7-9 with TRBJ1-1; 7 nucleotides agree with TRBD1. The V segment lost 0 bases and the J segment 4 bases; nucleotides outside the gene matches: 5. Germline V gives CDR1 SEHNR, CDR2 FQNEAQ (reference sequence). This CDR3 is built from 15 residues. CDR3 loop: CASSLAGGASTEAFF. The CDR3, as DNA: TGTGCCAGCAGCTTAGCAGGGGGCGCATCCACTGAAGCTTTCTTT.

This clone came up a few times. The CDR3 reads CASSELERGTYNEQFF. The CDR3 bases are TGTGCCAGCAGTGAGCTCGAGCGGGGAACCTACAATGAGCAGTTCTTC. The genes are TRBV2 and TRBJ2-1; 7 bases match TRBD2. Per the germline V gene, CDR1 is SNHLY and CDR2 is FYNNEI. The CDR3 extends over 16 amino acids. The trim removed 3 bases at V and 2 bases at J, leaving 7 bases unmatched. The whole variable domain, filled in from reference TRBV2 and TRBJ2-1, reads EPEVTQTPSHQVTQMGQEVILRCVPISNHLYFYWYRQILGQKVEFLVSFYNNEISEKSEIFDDQFSVERPDGSNFTLKIRSTKLEDSAMYFCASSELERGTYNEQFFGPGTRLTVL.

The CDR3: CASSVHKSSYNSPLHF. CDR3 bases: TGTGCCAGCAGTGTCCACAAGAGCTCCTATAATTCACCCCTCCACTTT. The V call is TRBV6-1, the J call TRBJ1-6; D is undetermined. The CDR3 extends over 16 amino acids. Germline V gene data show CDR1 as MNHNS and CDR2 as SASEGT. V shed 4 bases and J shed 0 bases, with 10 bases lying between them.

This clone appeared once. This sequence joins TRBV4-3 and TRBJ2-3; the D is unclear. This CDR3 spans 15 amino acids. CDR1 and CDR2 (germline): LGHNA, YSLEER. V was clipped by 4 bases and J by 1 base, with 12 bases between them. CDR3 protein: CASSPNLARTDTQYF. CDR3 nucleotides: TGCGCCAGCAGCCCTAATCTGGCCCGCACAGATACGCAGTATTTT.

There are a few counts of this clone. J is TRBJ1-5 and V is TRBV19; D unresolved. Germline CDR1 reads LNHDA; CDR2 reads SQIVND (reference sequence). The V end lost 5 bases, the J end lost 3 bases, and 14 bases lay between the germline ends. This CDR3 spans 15 amino acids. The CDR3: CASSPFRIDNQPQHF. The CDR3 region has the DNA TGTGCCAGTAGTCCTTTCAGGATTGACAATCAGCCCCAGCATTTT.

V and J are TRBV29-1 and TRBJ2-1, with 9 bases fitting TRBD1. CDR3 length: 15 amino acids. The germline gives CDR1 SQVTM, CDR2 ANQGSEA. Trimming cost V 3 bases and J 6 bases; bases outside gene matches: 9. The CDR3 DNA reads as TGCAGCGTTGAGGACGGGGGGACAGGGACCAATGAGCAGTTCTTC. It specifies CSVEDGGTGTNEQFF.